This TCR beta chain was sequenced during a study of neurological immune-mediated disorders. Study-wide points: Multiple sclerosis patients had less TCR clonal expansion than even healthy controls, unlike HTLV-1-associated myelopathy.

About this clonotype itself: Antigen: not known.

Each sequencing run yielded over 180 million TCR-beta sequences from 15-18 subjects. MiXCR, run by TCRdb on the 5' RACE reads, gives a single entry per CDR3 protein. Seen here are 20,000 or so distinct CDR3 sequences, around an eighth observed once, and the top ten hold 16%. The TCR sequence derives from a woman between 40 and 50 years old with HTLV-1-associated myelopathy (HAM/TSP). The specimen sequenced was PBMCs.

This CDR3 reads CASSFDRTLYNEQFF. CDR3 coding DNA: TGTGCCAGCAGCTTCGACAGGACCCTCTACAATGAGCAGTTCTTC. J is TRBJ2-1 and V is TRBV11-2; TRBD1 might be the D (6 bases). Trimming pared 3 bases from V and 3 bases from J, leaving 12 bases between. Germline V gene sequence: CDR1 SGHAT, CDR2 FQNNGV. The CDR3 sequence is 15 residues long. Full variable domain (outside the CDR3, taken from reference TRBV11-2 and TRBJ2-1): EAGVAQSPRYKIIEKRQSVAFWCNPISGHATLYWYQQILGQGPKLLIQFQNNGVVDDSQLPKDRFSAERLKGVDSTLKIQPAKLEDSAVYLCASSFDRTLYNEQFFGPGTRLTVL.